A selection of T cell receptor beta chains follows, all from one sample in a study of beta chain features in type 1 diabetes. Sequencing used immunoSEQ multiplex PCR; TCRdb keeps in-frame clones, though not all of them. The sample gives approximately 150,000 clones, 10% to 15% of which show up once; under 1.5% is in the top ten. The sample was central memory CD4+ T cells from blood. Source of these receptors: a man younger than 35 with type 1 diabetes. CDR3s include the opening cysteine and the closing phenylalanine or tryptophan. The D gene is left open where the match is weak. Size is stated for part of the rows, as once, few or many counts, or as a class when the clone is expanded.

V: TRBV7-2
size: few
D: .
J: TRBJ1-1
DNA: TGTGCCAGCAGCTTAGGACACTCGAACACTGAAGCTTTCTTT
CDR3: CASSLGHSNTEAFF

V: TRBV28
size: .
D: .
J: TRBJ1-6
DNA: TGTGCCAGCAGTTTAGTTGGTCTCAATAATTCACCCCTCCACTTT
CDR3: CASSLVGLNNSPLHF

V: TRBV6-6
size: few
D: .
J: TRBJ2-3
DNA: TGTGCCAGCAGTTACGACAGGGAGGCAGATACGCAGTATTTT
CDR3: CASSYDREADTQYF

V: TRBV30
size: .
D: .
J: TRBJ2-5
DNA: TGTGCCTGGAGCCTAAGCAGACAAGAGACCCAGTACTTC
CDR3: CAWSLSRQETQYF

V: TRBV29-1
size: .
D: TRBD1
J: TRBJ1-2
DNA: TGCAGCGTTGACGGGACAGGGGGTTATGGCTACACCTTC
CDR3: CSVDGTGGYGYTF

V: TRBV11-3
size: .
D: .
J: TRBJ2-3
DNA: TGTGCCAGCAGCTTAGTTCCACCGACAGGTTCAGGGACAGATACGCAGTATTTT
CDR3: CASSLVPPTGSGTDTQYF

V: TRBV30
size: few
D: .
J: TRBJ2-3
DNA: TGTGCCTGGAGTGTCACGGGGCGCACAGATACGCAGTATTTT
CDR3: CAWSVTGRTDTQYF

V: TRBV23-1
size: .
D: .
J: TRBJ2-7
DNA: TGCGCCAGCAGTCAATCGGGTCGGGCCCCAACCTACGAGCAGTACTTC
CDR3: CASSQSGRAPTYEQYF

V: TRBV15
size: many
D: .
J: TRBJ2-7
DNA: TGTGCCACCAGCAGAGACTTGGCAAGCTCCTACGAGCAGTACTTC
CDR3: CATSRDLASSYEQYF

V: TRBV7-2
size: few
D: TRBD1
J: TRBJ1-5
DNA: TGTGCCAGCAGCTTCGGGACAGGGGAAAGTCAGCCCCAGCATTTT
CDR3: CASSFGTGESQPQHF

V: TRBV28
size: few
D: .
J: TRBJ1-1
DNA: TGTGCCAGCAGCCTTGAGGTGTTGGCTTTCTTT
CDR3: CASSLEVLAFF

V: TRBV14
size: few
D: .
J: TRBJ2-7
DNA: TGTGCCAGCAGCCAAGATATATGGGGGAGCGATTACGAGCAGTACTTC
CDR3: CASSQDIWGSDYEQYF

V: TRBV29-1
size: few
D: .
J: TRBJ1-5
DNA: TGCAGCGTCAAGGGGCAGGGAACCCAGCCCCAGCATTTT
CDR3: CSVKGQGTQPQHF

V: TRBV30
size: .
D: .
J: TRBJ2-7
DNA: TGTGCCTGGAGTCCCGATACCTCCTCCTCAGGACAGTCAATCTATTACCACGAGCAGTACTTC
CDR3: CAWSPDTSSSGQSIYYHEQYF

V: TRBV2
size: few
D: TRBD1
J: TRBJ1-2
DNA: TGTGCCAGCAGTGTCCGGGACAGGGTCCCCTACACCTTC
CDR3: CASSVRDRVPYTF

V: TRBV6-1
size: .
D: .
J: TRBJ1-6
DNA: TGTGCCAGCACCGCACGGGGAGATAATTCACCCCTCCACTTT
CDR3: CASTARGDNSPLHF

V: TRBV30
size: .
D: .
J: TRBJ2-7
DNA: TGTGCCTGGGGACTGTTATCCTACGAGCAGTACTTC
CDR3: CAWGLLSYEQYF

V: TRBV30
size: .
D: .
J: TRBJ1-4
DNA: TGTGCCTGGAGTGAGATGGCAGGACGTGGTGAAAAACTGTTTTTT
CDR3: CAWSEMAGRGEKLFF

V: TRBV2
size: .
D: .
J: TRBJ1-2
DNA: TGTGCCAGCAGTGAAGGGAAGGGGTTCTATGGCTACACCTTC
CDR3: CASSEGKGFYGYTF

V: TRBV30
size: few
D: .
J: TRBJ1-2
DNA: TGTGCCGGCGGTCTAGGGAAATCGAATGGCTACACCTTC
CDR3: CAGGLGKSNGYTF

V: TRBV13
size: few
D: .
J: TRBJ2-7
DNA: TGTGCCAGCAGCCCTCTAGGGGGGCCGGGCGAGCAGTACTTC
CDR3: CASSPLGGPGEQYF

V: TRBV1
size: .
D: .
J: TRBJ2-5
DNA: TGCACCAGCAGCCAAGATCCGGGAGGGACTAGATCCCAAGAGACCCAGTACTTC
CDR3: CTSSQDPGGTRSQETQYF

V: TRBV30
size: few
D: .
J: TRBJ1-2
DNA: TGTGCCTGGACCAGACAGTCGAACTATGGCTACACCTTC
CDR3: CAWTRQSNYGYTF

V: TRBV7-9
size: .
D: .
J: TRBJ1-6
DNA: TGTGCCAGCAGACCGACAGAGAACTATAATTCACCCCTCCACTTT
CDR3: CASRPTENYNSPLHF

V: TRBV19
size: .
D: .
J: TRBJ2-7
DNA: TGTGCCAGTAGTATCGGCAGGGAGAGCGAGCAGTACTTC
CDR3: CASSIGRESEQYF

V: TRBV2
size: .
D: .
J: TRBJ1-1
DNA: TGTGCCAGCAGTGAACAGGATAAAGCTGAAGCTTTCTTT
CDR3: CASSEQDKAEAFF

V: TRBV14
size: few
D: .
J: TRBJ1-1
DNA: TGTGCCAGCAGCCATTCACAGGGAAACGCTGAAGCTTTCTTT
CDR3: CASSHSQGNAEAFF

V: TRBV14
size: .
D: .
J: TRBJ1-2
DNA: TGTGCCAGCAGCCAAGGATCAGGGGTTTGGGGCTACACCTTC
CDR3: CASSQGSGVWGYTF

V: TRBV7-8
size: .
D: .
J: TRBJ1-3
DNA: TGTGCCAGCAGCTTAGACGGGCCTGGGTCTGGAAACACCATATATTTT
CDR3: CASSLDGPGSGNTIYF

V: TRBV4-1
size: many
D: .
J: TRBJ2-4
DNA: TGCGCCAGCAGCCAAGTGTCGACCAAAAACATTCAGTACTTC
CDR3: CASSQVSTKNIQYF

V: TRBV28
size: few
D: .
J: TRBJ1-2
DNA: TGTGCCAGCAGTTTAAGAATCCGGAGTTCTAACTATGGCTACACCTTC
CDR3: CASSLRIRSSNYGYTF

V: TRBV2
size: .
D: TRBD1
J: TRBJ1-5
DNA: TGTGCCAGCAGGGACAGGAGGAATGATCAGCCCCAGCATTTT
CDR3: CASRDRRNDQPQHF

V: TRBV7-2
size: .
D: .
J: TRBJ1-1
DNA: TGTGCCAGCAGCTTAGAATTTAGGTCCACTGAAGCTTTCTTT
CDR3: CASSLEFRSTEAFF

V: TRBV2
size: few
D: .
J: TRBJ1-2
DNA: TGTGCCAGCGTCCTGAACGGCTACACCTTC
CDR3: CASVLNGYTF

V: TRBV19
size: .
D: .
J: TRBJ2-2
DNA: TGTGCCAGTACCCCATACACTGGGGGGTCCGGGGAGCTGTTTTTT
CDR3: CASTPYTGGSGELFF

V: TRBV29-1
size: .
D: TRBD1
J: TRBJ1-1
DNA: TGCAGCGTTGAGGGGACAGGGGGCGCGAACACTGAAGCTTTCTTT
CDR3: CSVEGTGGANTEAFF

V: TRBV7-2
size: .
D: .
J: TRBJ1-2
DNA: TGTGCCAGCAGCTTAGGGGTCGACAGGTCCTATGGCTACACCTTC
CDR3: CASSLGVDRSYGYTF

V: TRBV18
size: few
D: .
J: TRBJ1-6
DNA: TGTGCCAGCTCCCCTGACGGCCTATCGCATTCACCCCTCCACTTT
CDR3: CASSPDGLSHSPLHF